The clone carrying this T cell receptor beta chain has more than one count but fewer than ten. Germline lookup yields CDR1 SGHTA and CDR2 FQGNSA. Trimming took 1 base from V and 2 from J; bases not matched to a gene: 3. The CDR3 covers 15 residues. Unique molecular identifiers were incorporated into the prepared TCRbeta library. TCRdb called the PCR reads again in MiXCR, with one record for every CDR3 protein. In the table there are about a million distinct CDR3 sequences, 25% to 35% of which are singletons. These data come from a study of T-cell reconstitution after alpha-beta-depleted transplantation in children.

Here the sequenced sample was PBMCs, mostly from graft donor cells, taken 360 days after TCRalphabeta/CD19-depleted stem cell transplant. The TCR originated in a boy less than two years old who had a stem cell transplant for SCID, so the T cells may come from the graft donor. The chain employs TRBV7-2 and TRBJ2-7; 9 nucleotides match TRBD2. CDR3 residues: CASSLGGLAAYEQYF. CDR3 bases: TGTGCCAGCAGCTTAGGGGGACTAGCTGCCTACGAGCAGTACTTC.